A selection of T cell receptor beta chains follows, all from one sample in a study of CD8 T cells in ankylosing spondylitis. Via MiXCR, TCRdb re-called the 5' RACE reads, giving one row per CDR3 protein. This sample has about 310,000 distinct CDR3 sequences, with 20% found just once. The source material was blood, either unsorted or a sorted T cell fraction (not recorded which). The receptor set was obtained from a female donor with ankylosing spondylitis or in good health (not recorded which). The CDR3 runs from the conserved cysteine through the conserved F or W. The order of the fields is J gene, V gene, clone size, D gene, CDR3 protein, CDR3 DNA. D genes are given only for firm matches. Only part of the rows carry a size: once, few, many, or a class if the clone is expanded.

TRBJ2-1 TRBV3-1 many TRBD2 CASSSRGGAYNEQFF TGTGCCAGCAGCTCGCGGGGGGGGGCCTACAATGAGCAGTTCTTC
TRBJ1-2 TRBV12-3/TRBV12-4 many NA CASSATGMGYGYTF TGTGCCAGCAGCGCGACAGGAATGGGCTATGGCTACACCTTC
TRBJ1-1 TRBV6-1 NA NA CASSRTGPGGTEAFF TGTGCCAGCAGCCGAACAGGCCCTGGGGGGACTGAAGCTTTCTTT
TRBJ1-1 TRBV20-1 NA NA CSASTGRTEAFF TGCAGTGCTAGTACAGGACGGACTGAAGCTTTCTTT
TRBJ2-5 TRBV10-3 NA NA CAISESGGKETQYF TGTGCCATCAGTGAGTCTGGCGGGAAAGAGACCCAGTACTTC
TRBJ1-2 TRBV10-3 NA NA CAINGGTDGYTF TGTGCCATCAATGGGGGGACGGATGGCTACACCTTC
TRBJ2-7 TRBV20-1 NA NA CSARSPQGTYEQYF TGCAGTGCTAGAAGCCCCCAGGGGACCTACGAGCAGTACTTC
TRBJ2-1 TRBV11-2 few NA CASRPGGGGRLYNEQFF TGTGCCAGCAGACCCGGTGGGGGCGGGAGACTCTACAATGAGCAGTTCTTC
TRBJ1-5 TRBV6-2/TRBV6-3 few NA CASSYRVGQPQHF TGTGCCAGCAGTTATCGGGTGGGTCAGCCCCAGCATTTT
TRBJ2-5 TRBV20-1 many NA CSAGGTQETQYF TGCAGTGCTGGCGGGACTCAGGAGACCCAGTACTTC
TRBJ2-3 TRBV11-2 NA TRBD1 CASSLTGTGSRDTQYF TGTGCCAGCAGCCTAACCGGGACAGGGTCCCGGGATACGCAGTATTTT
TRBJ2-1 TRBV2 few NA CASDQDNEQFF TGTGCCAGTGACCAGGACAATGAGCAGTTCTTC
TRBJ1-1 TRBV5-6 few NA CASRGIMNTEAFF TGTGCCAGCCGGGGGATCATGAACACTGAAGCTTTCTTT
TRBJ2-5 TRBV7-9 NA NA CASSSPGPETQYF TGTGCCAGCAGCTCACCGGGACCAGAGACCCAGTACTTC
TRBJ2-2 TRBV5-1 few TRBD2 CASSLAGDYAGELFF TGCGCCAGCAGTTTAGCGGGAGATTATGCCGGGGAGCTGTTTTTT
TRBJ1-3 TRBV12-3/TRBV12-4 few NA CASSLGYTIYF TGTGCCAGCAGTTTGGGATACACCATATATTTT
TRBJ2-5 TRBV28 NA NA CASTDQPPETQYF TGTGCCAGCACCGATCAGCCCCCAGAGACCCAGTACTTC
TRBJ2-2 TRBV20-1 NA TRBD2 CSATSGSSAGELFF TGCAGTGCCACTAGCGGGAGTTCAGCCGGGGAGCTGTTTTTT
TRBJ2-7 TRBV29-1 many NA CSVAEISYEQYF TGCAGCGTTGCAGAGATCTCCTACGAGCAGTACTTC
TRBJ2-7 TRBV3-1 few NA CASSQDYARVYEQYF TGTGCCAGCAGCCAAGACTACGCCAGGGTCTACGAGCAGTACTTC
TRBJ2-7 TRBV7-6 NA TRBD1 CASSLAPGTGVEQYF TGTGCCAGCAGCTTAGCGCCCGGGACAGGGGTCGAGCAGTACTTC
TRBJ2-7 TRBV6-1 NA TRBD1 CASSRDRNYEQYF TGTGCCAGCAGCCGGGACAGAAACTACGAGCAGTACTTC
TRBJ1-3 TRBV6-5 few NA CASRGLRNTIYF TGTGCCAGCCGGGGCCTGCGAAACACCATATATTTT
TRBJ2-1 TRBV9 NA TRBD2 CASSVDFSGTYNEQFF TGTGCCAGCAGCGTAGATTTTAGCGGGACCTACAATGAGCAGTTCTTC
TRBJ2-3 TRBV20-1 NA NA CSASSFRGTDTQYF TGCAGTGCTAGCTCCTTCCGGGGCACAGATACGCAGTATTTT
TRBJ1-6 TRBV7-9 few TRBD1 CASRMTGENSPLHF TGTGCCAGCAGGATGACAGGGGAAAATTCACCCCTCCACTTT
TRBJ2-1 TRBV29-1 many NA CSVARDFFSEQFF TGCAGCGTTGCCCGGGACTTCTTTTCTGAGCAGTTCTTC
TRBJ2-6 TRBV5-1 NA NA CASSPVLSGANVLTF TGCGCCAGCAGCCCAGTCCTCTCTGGGGCCAACGTCCTGACTTTC
TRBJ2-1 TRBV6-5 few TRBD2 CASSSSGTLGKFF TGTGCCAGCAGTTCTAGCGGGACCCTTGGGAAGTTCTTC
TRBJ1-2 TRBV6-1 few TRBD1 CASMGGRGQGGYTF TGTGCCAGCATGGGGGGCAGGGGGCAGGGTGGCTACACCTTC
TRBJ2-7 TRBV20-1 few NA CSAVTGFYEQYF TGCAGTGCCGTGACAGGATTCTACGAGCAGTACTTC
TRBJ1-1 TRBV7-8 many NA CASSPAGMNTEAFF TGTGCCAGCAGCCCCGCAGGCATGAACACTGAAGCTTTCTTT
TRBJ2-7 TRBV6-1 NA TRBD2 CASSEAPGLVSEQYF TGTGCCAGCAGTGAAGCGCCGGGACTAGTATCCGAGCAGTACTTC
TRBJ2-1 TRBV20-1 NA NA CSATPLYNEQFF TGCAGTGCCACGCCCCTTTACAATGAGCAGTTCTTC
TRBJ1-2 TRBV14 few NA CASSQEGGRLDGYTF TGTGCCAGCAGCCAAGAGGGGGGGCGCCTGGATGGCTACACCTTC
TRBJ2-7 TRBV7-9 NA NA CASSLGGHEQYF TGTGCCAGCAGCTTAGGGGGACACGAGCAGTACTTC
TRBJ2-3 TRBV18 few TRBD2 CASSDGLADTQYF TGTGCCAGCTCAGATGGACTAGCCGATACGCAGTATTTT
TRBJ2-5 TRBV18 NA TRBD1 CASSPLSGQGAKTQYF TGTGCCAGCTCACCCCTGAGCGGACAGGGGGCAAAGACCCAGTACTTC
TRBJ2-1 TRBV7-2 NA NA CASRPEGKSRNEQFF TGTGCCAGCAGACCCGAGGGAAAGAGTCGCAATGAGCAGTTCTTC
TRBJ1-1 TRBV18 few NA CASSPERIFEAFF TGTGCCAGCTCACCCGAAAGGATATTTGAAGCTTTCTTT